These 9 T cell receptor beta chains share one sample of origin, sequenced in a study of tumor and adjacent non-tumor tissue in lung cancer (dated by TCRdb to 2016 to 2019). Bulk unsorted tissue served as the source for RNA extraction, and RNA quality was assessed using a NanoDrop ND-1000 and an Agilent 2100. Library creation used multiplex PCR. The sample was run on an Illumina HiSeq 2500. Following protocols modified from ARM-PCR, the researchers constructed TCRbeta libraries through three rounds of nested PCR with primers (Table S4). The public reads were reanalyzed by TCRdb: fastp trimming at Q25, MiXCR alignment, in-frame beta chains only. Records with the same CDR3 protein are collapsed into one entry carrying the most frequent genes and DNA. The sample table holds about 82,000 distinct CDR3 sequences, of which roughly 80% were seen once. The ten top clones hold approximately 12% of the sample.

The sequencing input was lung tumor tissue. The receptors were sampled from a woman aged 45 to 65 with non-small cell lung cancer.

The chain combines TRBV12-3 or TRBV12-4 with TRBJ1-2; D is uncertain. CDR3 length: 13 amino acids. V gave up 9 bases and J gave up 1 base, with 12 bases separating them. The CDR3: CASKMENNYGYTF. In DNA, the CDR3 is TGTGCCAGTAAAATGGAGAATAACTATGGCTACACCTTC.

For this clonotype: A read error may produce the germline difference seen at one junction end. This chain uses TRBV27 with TRBJ2-2; D is perhaps TRBD1 (6 bases). The germline V gene encodes CDR1 MNHEY and CDR2 SMNVEV (reference sequence). The CDR3 has 17 residues. The CDR3: CASNLFPQGSWTGELFF. As DNA, the CDR3 is TGTGCCAGCAATTTATTCCCACAGGGCTCATGGACCGGGGAGCTGTTTTTT.

This clonotype showed up just once. The junction and the germline gene differ at one end; a read error may be behind it. J is TRBJ1-1 and V is TRBV29-1, with 8 bases aligning to TRBD1. This CDR3 contains 16 residues. Germline V gene sequence: CDR1 SQVTM, CDR2 ANQGSEA. CDR3 nucleotides: TGCAGTGTTGTAATGCGGCAGGGGGCCCTGAACACTGAAACCTTCTTT. Its translation: CSVVMRQGALNTETFF.

The chain couples TRBV6-5 to TRBJ2-3; a possible D gene is TRBD2 (6 bases). V was clipped by 4 bases and J by 3 bases, with 26 bases between them. Germline CDR1 and CDR2: MNHEY and SVGAGI. CDR3 size: 19 residues. CDR3 in DNA: TGTGCCAGCAGTTTCTCCACCTGGGACTCCCCCCGAACTACAGATACGCAGTATTTT. Protein product: CASSFSTWDSPRTTDTQYF.

This clonotype appeared a few times. A much larger clone differs from this one at a single base, so this may be a read error. The V and J genes are TRBV30 and TRBJ2-5, with 10 positions matching TRBD2. CDR3 length equals 14 residues. Germline V CDR1 and CDR2: GTSNPN, SVGIG (reference sequence). CDR3 sequence reads: CTWGAGGPQETQYF. The CDR3 nucleotides read TGTACCTGGGGAGCGGGAGGGCCTCAAGAGACCCAGTACTTC.

This clonotype was found once. The rearrangement joins TRBV4-2 to TRBJ2-3; 11 bases map to TRBD2. V lost 1 base to trimming and J lost 14 bases; unmatched junction nucleotides: 17. The germline CDR1 and CDR2 sequences are LGHNA and YNFKEQ. The CDR3 is 17 residues long. CDR3 sequence (DNA): TGTGCCAGCAGCCAAGTAAGACTAGCGGGGAGCACAGATACACTGTATTTT. Its protein is CASSQVRLAGSTDTLYF.

This clonotype appeared a single time. The conserved phenylalanine or tryptophan is not found at the CDR3 terminus, so this likely reflects a read error. The chain combines TRBV6-6 with TRBJ2-3; a possible D gene is TRBD2 (5 bases). The germline V gene has CDR1 MNHNY and CDR2 SVGAGI (reference sequence). The CDR3 loop spans 16 amino acids. The CDR3 region has the DNA TGTGTCAACACTCCAACCCCATGGCATGGTGGAGGAACGCAGTATTCT. Encoded protein: CVNTPTPWHGGGTQYS.

The genes are TRBV29-1 and TRBJ2-7; D might be TRBD1 or TRBD2, each matching 6 bases. This CDR3 is 15 amino acids long. The germline V gene has CDR1 SQVTM and CDR2 ANQGSEA. Here the CDR3 reads CSVRLGGTRVSEQYF. The CDR3 DNA is TGCAGTGTCAGGTTGGGCGGGACAAGGGTGAGCGAGCAGTACTTC.

Turning to this clonotype: A junction end diverges from the germline sequence, so it may reflect a read error. V usage is TRBV23-1 and J usage is TRBJ2-2, with D unresolved. TRBV23-1 is noted as an ORF with a role that remains uncertain. This CDR3 has 14 amino acids. The CDR3 region has the DNA TGCCCCAGTAGTCAAGTTAATCCGCCCGGGGAGCTGTTTTTT. Amino acids: CPSSQVNPPGELFF.